This T cell receptor (beta chain) was recovered during a study of T cells after yellow fever vaccination. CDR3 length: 16 amino acids. With 0 bases clipped from V and 4 bases from J, the junction kept 6 bases outside the gene matches. CDR1 and CDR2 from the germline V gene are SGHRS and YFSETQ. TCRdb fed the 5' RACE reads into MiXCR, producing one record per CDR3 protein. The data contain a few hundred thousand distinct CDR3 sequences, less than 8.5% of them seen just once; the ten biggest clones take up 0.85%. This clonotype was observed a few times. Its antigen is not identified. The study, taken as a whole, reports: After the booster, 96% of CD4 and about nine tenths of CD8 primary-response clones were re-detected.

The receptor was derived from a man younger than 40 who received the YFV17D yellow fever vaccine. The chain carries TRBV5-1 and TRBJ2-5; the match to TRBD2 covers 10 bases. The source material was CD4+ T cells sorted from PBMCs, sampled 15 days after the yellow fever booster vaccination. The CDR3 loop is CASSLGPTSGIETQYF. In DNA, the CDR3 is TGCGCCAGCAGCTTGGGCCCAACTAGCGGGATAGAGACCCAGTACTTC.